This T cell receptor beta chain is drawn from a study of cytomegalovirus exposure and HLA in healthy donors. Trimming cost V 3 bases and J 1 base, with 9 bases left between them. Germline V gene lookup returns CDR1 SGHNT and CDR2 YENEEA. This CDR3 comprises 14 residues. The PCR ran on 60 Vbeta and 13 Jbeta primers. The assay was immunoSEQ multiplex PCR, and TCRdb's table has in-frame clones only and misses some. The sample shows about 160,000 clones, 79% of them seen only once. Sequencing used PBMCs. The chain uses TRBV11-3 and TRBJ2-5; TRBD1 might be the D (6 bases). This sequence was found in a man aged 35-49 years in good health and CMV-seronegative. Here the CDR3 DNA reads TGTGCCAGCAGCTTGGGACACCCCCAAGAGACCCAGTACTTC. This gives the protein CASSLGHPQETQYF.